The rows below give T cell receptor beta chains drawn from one sample of a study of blood T cell repertoires in COVID-19. Assay: immunoSEQ multiplex PCR; the TCRdb copy retains only in-frame clones and omits some. The sample records a few hundred thousand clones, 87% being singletons. The sample taken for sequencing was peripheral blood. The receptors stem from a man aged 18 to 30 with active or convalescent COVID-19. CDR3s include the opening cysteine and the closing phenylalanine or tryptophan. The D gene is left open where the match is weak. Clone size, where shown, is once, few, many, or a class for clones that have expanded.

cdr3_aa: CSARGLEAQYF; cdr3_nt: TGCAGTGCCAGGGGACTAGAAGCGCAGTATTTT; v_call: TRBV20-1; j_call: TRBJ2-3; cdr3_length: 11; clone_size: -; d_call: TRBD2
cdr3_aa: CASSQGRGGTGELFF; cdr3_nt: TGCGCCAGCAGCCAAGGGAGAGGGGGTACCGGGGAGCTGTTTTTT; v_call: TRBV4-1; j_call: TRBJ2-2; cdr3_length: 15; clone_size: once; d_call: -
cdr3_aa: CASRAGGPNTEAFF; cdr3_nt: TGCGCCAGCAGAGCAGGGGGCCCGAACACTGAAGCTTTCTTT; v_call: TRBV10-1; j_call: TRBJ1-1; cdr3_length: 14; clone_size: -; d_call: TRBD1
cdr3_aa: CASSVGGPNTEAFF; cdr3_nt: TGTGCCAGCAGCGTAGGGGGCCCGAACACTGAAGCTTTCTTT; v_call: TRBV7-9; j_call: TRBJ1-1; cdr3_length: 14; clone_size: -; d_call: TRBD1
cdr3_aa: CASSPDSRNTEAFF; cdr3_nt: TGTGCCAGCAGTCCCGACAGCCGGAACACTGAAGCTTTCTTT; v_call: TRBV28; j_call: TRBJ1-1; cdr3_length: 14; clone_size: -; d_call: -
cdr3_aa: CASSKGDNRTGGNNQPQHF; cdr3_nt: TGTGCCAGCAGCAAAGGGGATAACCGGACAGGGGGAAACAATCAGCCCCAGCATTTT; v_call: TRBV21-1; j_call: TRBJ1-5; cdr3_length: 19; clone_size: few; d_call: -
cdr3_aa: CASRIDRSLYNEQFF; cdr3_nt: TGTGCCAGTAGGATCGACAGGTCATTATACAATGAGCAGTTCTTC; v_call: TRBV19; j_call: TRBJ2-1; cdr3_length: 15; clone_size: -; d_call: -
cdr3_aa: CASALQGPQETQYF; cdr3_nt: TGTGCCAGCGCGTTACAGGGTCCCCAAGAGACCCAGTACTTC; v_call: TRBV18; j_call: TRBJ2-5; cdr3_length: 14; clone_size: -; d_call: -
cdr3_aa: CASSQGQGAYEQYF; cdr3_nt: TGCGCCAGCAGCCAGGGGCAGGGCGCCTACGAGCAGTACTTC; v_call: TRBV4-3; j_call: TRBJ2-7; cdr3_length: 14; clone_size: -; d_call: -
cdr3_aa: CASSLSGGRTEAFF; cdr3_nt: TGCGCCAGCAGCTTGTCAGGGGGCCGCACTGAAGCTTTCTTT; v_call: TRBV5-1; j_call: TRBJ1-1; cdr3_length: 14; clone_size: few; d_call: TRBD1
cdr3_aa: CASSQQGAAYGYTF; cdr3_nt: TGTGCCAGCAGTCAACAGGGGGCCGCGTATGGCTACACCTTC; v_call: TRBV25-1; j_call: TRBJ1-2; cdr3_length: 14; clone_size: -; d_call: TRBD1
cdr3_aa: CASSVSDSYGYTF; cdr3_nt: TGTGCCAGCAGCGTATCGGACAGCTATGGCTACACCTTC; v_call: TRBV9; j_call: TRBJ1-2; cdr3_length: 13; clone_size: -; d_call: -
cdr3_aa: CASRGTGFEKLFF; cdr3_nt: TGTGCCAGCCGAGGGACAGGGTTCGAAAAACTGTTTTTT; v_call: TRBV14; j_call: TRBJ1-4; cdr3_length: 13; clone_size: once; d_call: TRBD1
cdr3_aa: CASSRDRGDLYEQYF; cdr3_nt: TGTGCCAGCAGCCGGGACAGGGGAGATCTATACGAGCAGTACTTC; v_call: TRBV9; j_call: TRBJ2-7; cdr3_length: 15; clone_size: -; d_call: TRBD1
cdr3_aa: CASSLDGGRSSGNTIYF; cdr3_nt: TGCGCCAGCAGCTTGGATGGGGGCCGAAGCTCTGGAAACACCATATATTTT; v_call: TRBV5-1; j_call: TRBJ1-3; cdr3_length: 17; clone_size: -; d_call: -
cdr3_aa: CASSPRGGTNTGELFF; cdr3_nt: TGTGCCAGCAGTCCCCGTGGCGGAACGAACACCGGGGAGCTGTTTTTT; v_call: TRBV28; j_call: TRBJ2-2; cdr3_length: 16; clone_size: -; d_call: -
cdr3_aa: CASSVGGFSGNTIYF; cdr3_nt: TGTGCCAGCAGCGTCGGGGGATTCTCTGGAAACACCATATATTTT; v_call: TRBV9; j_call: TRBJ1-3; cdr3_length: 15; clone_size: -; d_call: -
cdr3_aa: CASSPKLGLAVTDTQYF; cdr3_nt: TGTGCCAGCAGCCCGAAGCTGGGACTAGCAGTCACAGATACGCAGTATTTT; v_call: TRBV7-9; j_call: TRBJ2-3; cdr3_length: 17; clone_size: -; d_call: TRBD2
cdr3_aa: CASSLGRGASNSPLHF; cdr3_nt: TGCGCCAGCAGCTTGGGCCGGGGGGCCTCTAATTCACCCCTCCACTTT; v_call: TRBV5-1; j_call: TRBJ1-6; cdr3_length: 16; clone_size: -; d_call: -
cdr3_aa: CASSQGGRWANQPQHF; cdr3_nt: TGCGCCAGCAGCCAAGGCGGGAGGTGGGCCAATCAGCCCCAGCATTTT; v_call: TRBV4-1; j_call: TRBJ1-5; cdr3_length: 16; clone_size: -; d_call: -
cdr3_aa: CASSSGFYEQYF; cdr3_nt: TGTGCCAGCAGTTCGGGGTTCTACGAGCAGTACTTC; v_call: TRBV28; j_call: TRBJ2-7; cdr3_length: 12; clone_size: -; d_call: -
cdr3_aa: CASSQGLAAYNEQFF; cdr3_nt: TGTGCCAGCAGCCAGGGACTAGCGGCCTACAATGAGCAGTTCTTC; v_call: TRBV7-9; j_call: TRBJ2-1; cdr3_length: 15; clone_size: -; d_call: TRBD2
cdr3_aa: CASSHTTAPLGFYEQYF; cdr3_nt: TGCGCCAGCAGCCACACGACAGCCCCATTGGGTTTCTACGAGCAGTACTTC; v_call: TRBV4-1; j_call: TRBJ2-7; cdr3_length: 17; clone_size: -; d_call: -
cdr3_aa: CASSEVIERFLGNEQFF; cdr3_nt: TGTGCCAGCAGTGAAGTCATTGAGCGGTTCCTGGGTAATGAGCAGTTCTTC; v_call: TRBV6-1; j_call: TRBJ2-1; cdr3_length: 17; clone_size: once; d_call: -
cdr3_aa: CASSLGDSQNYTF; cdr3_nt: TGTGCCAGCAGCTTAGGGGACAGCCAAAACTACACCTTC; v_call: TRBV27; j_call: TRBJ1-2; cdr3_length: 13; clone_size: -; d_call: TRBD1
cdr3_aa: CASRLTGNTEAFF; cdr3_nt: TGTGCCAGTAGGCTGACAGGGAACACTGAAGCTTTCTTT; v_call: TRBV19; j_call: TRBJ1-1; cdr3_length: 13; clone_size: -; d_call: -
cdr3_aa: CSASSLTGFPDANEKLFF; cdr3_nt: TGCAGTGCTAGTTCCCTTACAGGGTTCCCCGACGCTAATGAAAAACTGTTTTTT; v_call: TRBV20-1; j_call: TRBJ1-4; cdr3_length: 18; clone_size: few; d_call: -
cdr3_aa: CASSSTVTDTQYF; cdr3_nt: TGTGCCAGCAGTTCGACTGTCACAGATACGCAGTATTTT; v_call: TRBV14; j_call: TRBJ2-3; cdr3_length: 13; clone_size: -; d_call: -
cdr3_aa: CASSFRQGGQPQHF; cdr3_nt: TGTGCCAGCAGCTTCCGACAGGGAGGTCAGCCCCAGCATTTT; v_call: TRBV5-6; j_call: TRBJ1-5; cdr3_length: 14; clone_size: -; d_call: TRBD1
cdr3_aa: CASSGKEATGANVLTF; cdr3_nt: TGTGCCAGCAGCGGGAAGGAGGCAACGGGGGCCAACGTCCTGACTTTC; v_call: TRBV7-9; j_call: TRBJ2-6; cdr3_length: 16; clone_size: -; d_call: -
cdr3_aa: CASRRDSYGYTF; cdr3_nt: TGTGCCAGCAGGCGGGATTCCTATGGCTACACCTTC; v_call: TRBV7-9; j_call: TRBJ1-2; cdr3_length: 12; clone_size: -; d_call: -
cdr3_aa: CASSLEGRGDTEAFF; cdr3_nt: TGTGCCAGCAGCTTAGAAGGGCGCGGGGACACTGAAGCTTTCTTT; v_call: TRBV7-2; j_call: TRBJ1-1; cdr3_length: 15; clone_size: -; d_call: -
cdr3_aa: CSGTLETQYF; cdr3_nt: TGCAGCGGCACATTAGAGACCCAGTACTTC; v_call: TRBV29-1; j_call: TRBJ2-5; cdr3_length: 10; clone_size: once; d_call: -
cdr3_aa: CASSQVAGISYEQYF; cdr3_nt: TGCGCCAGCAGCCAAGTGGCAGGGATCTCCTACGAGCAGTACTTC; v_call: TRBV4-1; j_call: TRBJ2-7; cdr3_length: 15; clone_size: -; d_call: -
cdr3_aa: CASSYGSSNEKLFF; cdr3_nt: TGTGCCAGCAGTTACGGGAGCAGTAATGAAAAACTGTTTTTT; v_call: TRBV6-6; j_call: TRBJ1-4; cdr3_length: 14; clone_size: -; d_call: -
cdr3_aa: CASSEGTGSQQPQHF; cdr3_nt: TGTGCCAGCAGTGAAGGAACAGGCTCACAGCAGCCCCAGCATTTT; v_call: TRBV2; j_call: TRBJ1-5; cdr3_length: 15; clone_size: -; d_call: -
cdr3_aa: CASSQDRTDGAFF; cdr3_nt: TGCGCCAGCAGCCAAGATCGTACAGACGGAGCTTTCTTT; v_call: TRBV4-1; j_call: TRBJ1-1; cdr3_length: 13; clone_size: -; d_call: -
cdr3_aa: CASRRGAAHSTDTQYF; cdr3_nt: TGCGCCAGCCGACGGGGGGCCGCCCATAGCACAGATACGCAGTATTTT; v_call: TRBV5-1; j_call: TRBJ2-3; cdr3_length: 16; clone_size: -; d_call: -
cdr3_aa: CATDAGTSGRNEQFF; cdr3_nt: TGTGCCACCGACGCGGGGACTAGCGGGAGAAATGAGCAGTTCTTC; v_call: TRBV25-1; j_call: TRBJ2-1; cdr3_length: 15; clone_size: -; d_call: TRBD2
cdr3_aa: CASSFSRYDTQYF; cdr3_nt: TGTGCCAGCAGTTTTTCCAGATACGATACGCAGTATTTT; v_call: TRBV6-5; j_call: TRBJ2-3; cdr3_length: 13; clone_size: -; d_call: -
cdr3_aa: CASSVAGGQVMNTEAFF; cdr3_nt: TGTGCCAGCAGCGTAGCGGGGGGCCAGGTCATGAACACTGAAGCTTTCTTT; v_call: TRBV9; j_call: TRBJ1-1; cdr3_length: 17; clone_size: -; d_call: -
cdr3_aa: CASSQLNEWTGYGYTF; cdr3_nt: TGCGCCAGCAGCCAGTTAAACGAGTGGACAGGCTATGGCTACACCTTC; v_call: TRBV4-3; j_call: TRBJ1-2; cdr3_length: 16; clone_size: many; d_call: TRBD1
cdr3_aa: CASSPTLSGIREKLFF; cdr3_nt: TGTGCCAGCAGCCCCACGTTATCAGGAATTAGGGAAAAACTGTTTTTT; v_call: TRBV7-8; j_call: TRBJ1-4; cdr3_length: 16; clone_size: -; d_call: -
cdr3_aa: CASSQGRANTGELFF; cdr3_nt: TGCGCCAGCAGCCAAGGGAGGGCCAACACCGGGGAGCTGTTTTTT; v_call: TRBV4-3; j_call: TRBJ2-2; cdr3_length: 15; clone_size: -; d_call: -
cdr3_aa: CASTPGGPAYNEQFF; cdr3_nt: TGCGCCAGCACCCCAGGGGGTCCTGCCTACAATGAGCAGTTCTTC; v_call: TRBV4-1; j_call: TRBJ2-1; cdr3_length: 15; clone_size: -; d_call: TRBD1
cdr3_aa: CASSLYSDSPHRGNTIYF; cdr3_nt: TGTGCCAGCAGCTTATATTCCGACAGTCCCCACCGGGGAAACACCATATATTTT; v_call: TRBV11-2; j_call: TRBJ1-3; cdr3_length: 18; clone_size: -; d_call: -
cdr3_aa: CASSDGRSNTGELFF; cdr3_nt: TGCGCCAGCAGTGATGGCAGATCGAACACCGGGGAGCTGTTTTTT; v_call: TRBV10-1; j_call: TRBJ2-2; cdr3_length: 15; clone_size: once; d_call: -
cdr3_aa: CASSKVATISSYEQYF; cdr3_nt: TGTGCCAGCAGCAAAGTGGCCACCATAAGCTCCTACGAGCAGTACTTC; v_call: TRBV21-1; j_call: TRBJ2-7; cdr3_length: 16; clone_size: few; d_call: -
cdr3_aa: CSAQGLSNTGELFF; cdr3_nt: TGCAGCGCCCAGGGGCTTTCGAACACCGGGGAGCTGTTTTTT; v_call: TRBV29-1; j_call: TRBJ2-2; cdr3_length: 14; clone_size: -; d_call: -
cdr3_aa: CASSVSYEQYF; cdr3_nt: TGTGCCAGCAGTGTCAGCTACGAGCAGTACTTC; v_call: TRBV12-3/TRBV12-4; j_call: TRBJ2-7; cdr3_length: 11; clone_size: -; d_call: -